This is a list of T cell receptor beta chains from one sample in a study of identical twins. In TCRdb, the 5' RACE reads were re-called with MiXCR into one record per CDR3 protein. Here the sample spans 150,000 or so distinct CDR3 sequences, roughly 3.2% being singletons. The sequenced sample consisted of memory T cells sorted from blood. The receptor source for this set is a man in his late teens or twenties in good health. Both conserved end residues are part of each CDR3. The D gene is left open where the match is weak. Size is stated for part of the rows, as once, few or many counts, or as a class when the clone is expanded.

len: 13; j_gene: TRBJ2-1; v_gene: TRBV7-7; d_gene: .; abundance: many; CDR3nt: TGTGCCAGCAGCCCAAATCCTCGGGATGAGCAGTTCTTC; CDR3aa: CASSPNPRDEQFF
len: 15; j_gene: TRBJ2-4; v_gene: TRBV27; d_gene: .; abundance: many; CDR3nt: TGTGCCAGCAGTCAAGAGGGACCTACAAAAAACATTCAGTACTTC; CDR3aa: CASSQEGPTKNIQYF
len: 12; j_gene: TRBJ1-1; v_gene: TRBV3-1; d_gene: .; abundance: many; CDR3nt: TGTGCCAGCAGCCAAGCCCACACTGAAGCTTTCTTT; CDR3aa: CASSQAHTEAFF
len: 12; j_gene: TRBJ2-2; v_gene: TRBV20-1; d_gene: .; abundance: many; CDR3nt: TGCAGTGCGGGACAACCCACCGGGGAGCTGTTTTTT; CDR3aa: CSAGQPTGELFF
len: 15; j_gene: TRBJ1-2; v_gene: TRBV6-5; d_gene: .; abundance: many; CDR3nt: TGTGCCAGACTCGGTCGACCGGGCCCGATGGGTGGCTACACCTTC; CDR3aa: CARLGRPGPMGGYTF
len: 18; j_gene: TRBJ2-2; v_gene: TRBV15; d_gene: .; abundance: few; CDR3nt: TGTGCCACCAGCAGAGCAGTGGGTGTACAGAGGGGCACCGGGGAGCTGTTTTTT; CDR3aa: CATSRAVGVQRGTGELFF
len: 11; j_gene: TRBJ1-3; v_gene: TRBV29-1; d_gene: .; abundance: many; CDR3nt: TGCAGCGTTGAGACGGGAAACACCATATATTTT; CDR3aa: CSVETGNTIYF
len: 15; j_gene: TRBJ1-5; v_gene: TRBV6-5; d_gene: TRBD1; abundance: many; CDR3nt: TGTGCCAGCAGTACTCGAGGGACAGTCAATCAGCCCCAGCATTTT; CDR3aa: CASSTRGTVNQPQHF
len: 14; j_gene: TRBJ1-5; v_gene: TRBV20-1; d_gene: .; abundance: many; CDR3nt: TGCAGTGCTAGTAGAGACTCTAGCAATCAGCCCCAGCATTTT; CDR3aa: CSASRDSSNQPQHF
len: 19; j_gene: TRBJ2-1; v_gene: TRBV18; d_gene: .; abundance: many; CDR3nt: TGTGCCAGCTCACACCTCAAGGAGAGCGGAGTAAACTTAGACAATGAGCAGTTCTTC; CDR3aa: CASSHLKESGVNLDNEQFF
len: 14; j_gene: TRBJ1-6; v_gene: TRBV27; d_gene: .; abundance: many; CDR3nt: TGTGCCAGCAGTCGGGGCAACGGGGATTCACCCCTCCACTTT; CDR3aa: CASSRGNGDSPLHF
len: 11; j_gene: TRBJ2-1; v_gene: TRBV3-1; d_gene: .; abundance: .; CDR3nt: TGTGCCGTACGGGGGTGGAATGAGCAGTTCTTC; CDR3aa: CAVRGWNEQFF
len: 14; j_gene: TRBJ1-1; v_gene: TRBV18; d_gene: .; abundance: few; CDR3nt: TGTGCCAGCTCACCACCAGGGACGTGGACTGAAGCTTTCTTT; CDR3aa: CASSPPGTWTEAFF
len: 14; j_gene: TRBJ2-2; v_gene: TRBV3-1; d_gene: .; abundance: many; CDR3nt: TGTGCCAGCAGCCAAGTCGCGAGTTTCGGGGAGCTGTTTTTT; CDR3aa: CASSQVASFGELFF
len: 14; j_gene: TRBJ1-5; v_gene: TRBV7-8; d_gene: TRBD1; abundance: many; CDR3nt: TGTGCCAGCAGCGACAGGGTCTCGAGACAGCCCCAGCATTTT; CDR3aa: CASSDRVSRQPQHF
len: 12; j_gene: TRBJ2-1; v_gene: TRBV29-1; d_gene: .; abundance: many; CDR3nt: TGCAGCGTTGATGCAGGGTACAATGAGCAGTTCTTC; CDR3aa: CSVDAGYNEQFF
len: 14; j_gene: TRBJ1-2; v_gene: TRBV7-9; d_gene: .; abundance: many; CDR3nt: TGTGCCAGCAGCTTGTCGACGGATCTGTGGGGCTACACCTTC; CDR3aa: CASSLSTDLWGYTF
len: 16; j_gene: TRBJ2-2; v_gene: TRBV3-1; d_gene: TRBD1; abundance: .; CDR3nt: TGTGCCAGCAGCCTCAGGACAGGGTCGAACACCGGGGAGCTGTTTTTT; CDR3aa: CASSLRTGSNTGELFF
len: 15; j_gene: TRBJ1-3; v_gene: TRBV7-8; d_gene: .; abundance: many; CDR3nt: TGTGCCAGCAGCCAAAACCTGGCCGCCGGAAACACCATATATTTT; CDR3aa: CASSQNLAAGNTIYF
len: 14; j_gene: TRBJ1-5; v_gene: TRBV21-1; d_gene: .; abundance: many; CDR3nt: TGTGCCAGCAGGCAGGGGGCTCCTAATCAGCCCCAGCATTTT; CDR3aa: CASRQGAPNQPQHF
len: 16; j_gene: TRBJ2-4; v_gene: TRBV10-3; d_gene: TRBD2; abundance: many; CDR3nt: TGTGCCATCAGTGAGTCGGTCGTGGTGGTAGCGGGAGAAGGATACTTC; CDR3aa: CAISESVVVVAGEGYF
len: 14; j_gene: TRBJ1-1; v_gene: TRBV7-8; d_gene: .; abundance: many; CDR3nt: TGTGCCAGCAGCTTACCGGTTCCGGCTGGAAGAGCTTTCTTT; CDR3aa: CASSLPVPAGRAFF
len: 15; j_gene: TRBJ2-1; v_gene: TRBV4-1; d_gene: .; abundance: many; CDR3nt: TGCGCCAGCAGCAAAATAGGGACTGGCCTTGATGAGCAGTTCTTC; CDR3aa: CASSKIGTGLDEQFF
len: 16; j_gene: TRBJ2-2; v_gene: TRBV24-1; d_gene: TRBD2; abundance: few; CDR3nt: TGTGCCACCAGTGATTTCCAGCGGGGCAACACCGGGGAGCTGTTTTTT; CDR3aa: CATSDFQRGNTGELFF
len: 13; j_gene: TRBJ2-1; v_gene: TRBV20-1; d_gene: TRBD1; abundance: many; CDR3nt: TGCAGTGCCCACAGGGCAAGGGGACAGGGACAGTTCTTC; CDR3aa: CSAHRARGQGQFF
len: 15; j_gene: TRBJ2-7; v_gene: TRBV27; d_gene: TRBD1; abundance: many; CDR3nt: TGTGCCAGCAGTCCCTTACAGGGGGCCTCCTACGAGCAGTACTTC; CDR3aa: CASSPLQGASYEQYF
len: 14; j_gene: TRBJ2-4; v_gene: TRBV25-1; d_gene: .; abundance: many; CDR3nt: TGTGCCAGCAGTCAATCCGGCTTCACAAACATTCAGTACTTC; CDR3aa: CASSQSGFTNIQYF
len: 15; j_gene: TRBJ2-1; v_gene: TRBV3-1; d_gene: TRBD2; abundance: many; CDR3nt: TGTGCCAGCAGCCATAGCGGGAGGGGGTACAATGAGCAGTTCTTC; CDR3aa: CASSHSGRGYNEQFF
len: 14; j_gene: TRBJ2-7; v_gene: TRBV7-2; d_gene: .; abundance: many; CDR3nt: TGTGCCAGCAGCTTAGGGTGGAGCTCCTACGAGCAGTACTTC; CDR3aa: CASSLGWSSYEQYF
len: 21; j_gene: TRBJ2-5; v_gene: TRBV7-2; d_gene: .; abundance: many; CDR3nt: TGTGCCAGCAGCTTAGCGCTAGCGGACAGACCCGGAGACAAACCTAAAGAGACCCAGTACTTC; CDR3aa: CASSLALADRPGDKPKETQYF
len: 15; j_gene: TRBJ1-1; v_gene: TRBV29-1; d_gene: TRBD1; abundance: many; CDR3nt: TGCAGCTCATCCCCGGGACAGAATATGAACACTGAAGCTTTCTTT; CDR3aa: CSSSPGQNMNTEAFF
len: 15; j_gene: TRBJ2-1; v_gene: TRBV5-5; d_gene: .; abundance: many; CDR3nt: TGTGCCAGCAGCTTTGGGAGATTCTCCTACAATGAGCAGTTCTTC; CDR3aa: CASSFGRFSYNEQFF
len: 14; j_gene: TRBJ1-4; v_gene: TRBV4-1; d_gene: .; abundance: .; CDR3nt: TGCGCCAGCCAAGGGGGTTCAGCTAATGAAAAACTGTTTTTT; CDR3aa: CASQGGSANEKLFF
len: 14; j_gene: TRBJ2-2; v_gene: TRBV20-1; d_gene: TRBD1; abundance: many; CDR3nt: TGCAGTGCAGACAGGGGCGGCGGGACCGGGGAGCTGTTTTTT; CDR3aa: CSADRGGGTGELFF
len: 16; j_gene: TRBJ1-2; v_gene: TRBV5-1; d_gene: .; abundance: many; CDR3nt: TGCGCCAGCAGCTTTGACCACAACATCCTCTCAGGTGGCTACACCTTC; CDR3aa: CASSFDHNILSGGYTF
len: 14; j_gene: TRBJ1-1; v_gene: TRBV5-5; d_gene: .; abundance: many; CDR3nt: TGTGCCAGCAGCTTGGGTGCTGGAGTCGCTGAAGCTTTCTTT; CDR3aa: CASSLGAGVAEAFF
len: 14; j_gene: TRBJ2-2; v_gene: TRBV6-2/TRBV6-3; d_gene: .; abundance: many; CDR3nt: TGTGCCAGCAGTGCCCTTCGACGTAGCGGGGAGCTGTTTTTT; CDR3aa: CASSALRRSGELFF
len: 15; j_gene: TRBJ2-2; v_gene: TRBV30; d_gene: TRBD1; abundance: few; CDR3nt: TGTGCCTGTACGGGACAGGGGATAGGATATGGGGAGCTGTTTTTT; CDR3aa: CACTGQGIGYGELFF
len: 13; j_gene: TRBJ2-7; v_gene: TRBV6-2/TRBV6-3; d_gene: TRBD1; abundance: many; CDR3nt: TGTGCCAGCACAAGGCAGGGGGTCTACGAGCAGTACTTC; CDR3aa: CASTRQGVYEQYF
len: 15; j_gene: TRBJ1-6; v_gene: TRBV12-3/TRBV12-4; d_gene: .; abundance: many; CDR3nt: TGTGCCAGCGGTGGCAGCTTCTCCTATAATTCACCCCTCCACTTT; CDR3aa: CASGGSFSYNSPLHF
len: 12; j_gene: TRBJ2-3; v_gene: TRBV15; d_gene: .; abundance: many; CDR3nt: TGTGCCACCAGCAACGGGGGGACAGAGGAGTATTTT; CDR3aa: CATSNGGTEEYF
len: 15; j_gene: TRBJ1-5; v_gene: TRBV7-9; d_gene: .; abundance: many; CDR3nt: TGTGCCAGCAGCCGGGACGGAGGAAGCAATCAGCCCCAGCATTTT; CDR3aa: CASSRDGGSNQPQHF
len: 16; j_gene: TRBJ1-5; v_gene: TRBV3-1; d_gene: .; abundance: many; CDR3nt: TGTGCCAGCAGCCATTTCTATAAGGGAAGGAGGCAGCCCCAGCATTTT; CDR3aa: CASSHFYKGRRQPQHF
len: 14; j_gene: TRBJ2-7; v_gene: TRBV6-2/TRBV6-3; d_gene: TRBD2; abundance: many; CDR3nt: TGTGCCAGCAGCTCCCTAGCGGGAGGGCGCGAGCAGTACTTC; CDR3aa: CASSSLAGGREQYF
len: 15; j_gene: TRBJ1-1; v_gene: TRBV25-1; d_gene: .; abundance: many; CDR3nt: TGTGCCAGCAGTGAATATAGGTCGGACCTCCGTGAAGCTTTCTTT; CDR3aa: CASSEYRSDLREAFF
len: 16; j_gene: TRBJ1-1; v_gene: TRBV6-1; d_gene: .; abundance: many; CDR3nt: TGTGCCAGCACCGACCCGAGACTGACGGGGAACACTGAAGCTTTCTTT; CDR3aa: CASTDPRLTGNTEAFF
len: 14; j_gene: TRBJ1-1; v_gene: TRBV6-2/TRBV6-3; d_gene: .; abundance: many; CDR3nt: TGTGCCAGCAGTAAACAGGAGACGAACACTGAAGCTTTCTTT; CDR3aa: CASSKQETNTEAFF
len: 14; j_gene: TRBJ2-7; v_gene: TRBV2; d_gene: .; abundance: few; CDR3nt: TGTGCCAGCAGTGTAGGCGGAACCTCCTACGAGCAGTACTTC; CDR3aa: CASSVGGTSYEQYF
len: 14; j_gene: TRBJ2-7; v_gene: TRBV5-5; d_gene: .; abundance: many; CDR3nt: TGTGCCAGCAGCTTGGCGGCCAGCTCCTACGAGCAGTACTTC; CDR3aa: CASSLAASSYEQYF
len: 16; j_gene: TRBJ2-1; v_gene: TRBV20-1; d_gene: TRBD2; abundance: many; CDR3nt: TGCAGTGCTAGAGACCCGACTAGCGGGAGGGCGGCTGAGCAGTTCTTC; CDR3aa: CSARDPTSGRAAEQFF
len: 15; j_gene: TRBJ2-3; v_gene: TRBV5-1; d_gene: .; abundance: many; CDR3nt: TGCGCCAGCAGCTTGGACGGCAGGACCACAGATACGCAGTATTTT; CDR3aa: CASSLDGRTTDTQYF
len: 15; j_gene: TRBJ2-5; v_gene: TRBV7-2; d_gene: TRBD2; abundance: .; CDR3nt: TGTGCCAGCAGCGCCGGACTAGCGGGAGGTATGACCCAGTACTTC; CDR3aa: CASSAGLAGGMTQYF
len: 13; j_gene: TRBJ2-1; v_gene: TRBV7-2; d_gene: .; abundance: many; CDR3nt: TGTGCCAGCAGCCACTACCGGGGGAATGAGCAGTTCTTC; CDR3aa: CASSHYRGNEQFF
len: 12; j_gene: TRBJ1-5; v_gene: TRBV10-1; d_gene: .; abundance: many; CDR3nt: TGCGCCAGCAGTGACAACAATCAGCCCCAGCATTTT; CDR3aa: CASSDNNQPQHF
len: 15; j_gene: TRBJ1-1; v_gene: TRBV5-6; d_gene: .; abundance: many; CDR3nt: TGTGCCAGCAGCTTGGTAACCAGCGAGGGCACTGAAGCTTTCTTT; CDR3aa: CASSLVTSEGTEAFF
len: 14; j_gene: TRBJ2-7; v_gene: TRBV5-1; d_gene: .; abundance: many; CDR3nt: TGCGCCAGCAGCTACCAGGGGAGTAGCTACGAGCAGTACTTC; CDR3aa: CASSYQGSSYEQYF
len: 16; j_gene: TRBJ2-3; v_gene: TRBV24-1; d_gene: TRBD2; abundance: many; CDR3nt: TGTGCCACCAGTTCCGGGAGCGGGAGTAGCACAGATACGCAGTATTTT; CDR3aa: CATSSGSGSSTDTQYF
len: 12; j_gene: TRBJ2-1; v_gene: TRBV5-1; d_gene: TRBD1; abundance: many; CDR3nt: TGCGCCAGCAGCTTAGGGACAGGGAATAAGCTCTTC; CDR3aa: CASSLGTGNKLF
len: 17; j_gene: TRBJ1-5; v_gene: TRBV27; d_gene: TRBD1; abundance: many; CDR3nt: TGTGCCAGCAGTTTAAGGTTTAGGGACAGTAGCAATCAGCCCCAGCATTTT; CDR3aa: CASSLRFRDSSNQPQHF
len: 15; j_gene: TRBJ2-1; v_gene: TRBV12-3/TRBV12-4; d_gene: TRBD2; abundance: many; CDR3nt: TGTGCCAGCCTCTCCGGACTAGCGGGAGGCCATGAGCAGTTCTTC; CDR3aa: CASLSGLAGGHEQFF